The clone carrying this T cell receptor (beta chain) was seen repeatedly, ten times or more. It was with a sample-barcoded 5' primer and a J-beta primer mix that a second PCR of roughly 7 to 11 cycles was run. TCRdb re-derived calls from the 5' RACE reads in MiXCR, one entry per CDR3 protein. The sample lists about 770,000 distinct CDR3 sequences, 40% to 50% occurring once. This sample was included in a study of blood T cells in healthy people across ages. The CDR3 has 15 residues. Germline CDR1 is MNHEY and CDR2 is SVGEGT. V was shortened by 4 bases and J by 5 bases, with 18 bases between the two germline ends.

The source of this sequence is a man aged 55-75 years in good health. V gene TRBV6-2 or TRBV6-3 combines with J gene TRBJ2-7, with no clear D. The source material was blood. The CDR3 here is CASSSTPTVADEQYF. DNA of the CDR3: TGTGCCAGCAGTTCAACCCCTACAGTTGCGGACGAGCAGTACTTC.